This entry concerns a single T cell receptor (beta chain). This clone was observed a single time. It lacks a known antigen. Base qualities are not provided; no much larger clone lies one nucleotide away. The entry originates in a study of T cell responses to AZD1222 COVID-19 vaccine (dated by TCRdb to 2020 to 2023). Context from the whole study: Because spike-specific TCR depth and breadth did not differ between the two schedules, AZD1222 recipients who got a second dose at roughly 4 weeks were pooled with those who got a second dose at roughly 12 weeks. A total of 230 to 250 trial participants underwent TCR sequencing, of whom 207 received two doses of AZD1222 and about 26 received two doses of the MenACWY control vaccine. Trial participants were enrolled by age into subgroups of 18-55, 56-69 and 70-plus years, and around 150, 29 and 61 TCR-sequenced participants, respectively, were included in these subgroups.

As encoded in the germline V gene (reference sequence), CDR1 is SEHNR while CDR2 is FQNEAQ. The V and J ends are trimmed by 4 bases and 4 bases, leaving 22 bases between them. The CDR3, from cysteine to phenylalanine, totals 18 residues. Only the CDR3 portion is preserved as DNA: 54 bases, with reading frame beginning at the first base. The CDR3 regions of human TCRbeta chains were analyzed by immunosequencing. Turning to the authors' computational methods: TCRs in the repertoires were compared against a reference library of SARS-CoV-2-specific TCRs that had been generated with the MIRA antigen-specificity platform. Breadth meant the fraction of unique TCRs that were SARS-CoV-2-associated, whereas depth meant the fraction of total T cells that were SARS-CoV-2-associated. Using the MIRA data, each spike-specific TCR was mapped to the spike region that the TCR reacts to and placed in a CD4 or CD8 class. Log10-transformed breadth and depth values were compared by one-way ANOVA with Sidak's multiple comparisons tests. TCRdb mirrors the immuneACCESS table, restricted to in-frame sequences. Some clones are absent from its copies; in checked studies, under half trace to an unresolved V gene, and the reason for the others is unknown. V, J and clone size are those of that table, while D and trimming were read from the DNA. The sample contains more than 110,000 clones, about 87% of them found a single time. The ten largest clonotypes hold 5.5% to 6.5% of the sample.

Overall study outcomes, separate from this receptor: Reportedly, almost half of the unique spike-specific TCRs recognized epitopes lying outside the regions that are mutated in the B.1.351 and B.1.1.7 variants. CD4 TCRs associated with the vaccine covered the entire spike protein, and the dominant responses were in regions 160-218 and 743-854. Conclusions about previously exposed vaccinees are limited, since just 6 or 7 AZD1222 recipients were seropositive for SARS-CoV-2 at baseline. Because no day 14 peak-response samples were available, repertoires were characterized only after the peak T cell response. Participants were mostly white British, with more females than males. The authors suggested clonal diversity may have been underestimated. After two AZD1222 doses, spike-specific TCR breadth and depth were significantly higher than at day 0 and than in MenACWY recipients. In the small 56-69-year group, the increase in depth fell short of significance, most likely because of low power.

Sample time point, as interpreted from the label and publication: baseline before first vaccination. The vaccinee samples were drawn from two UK trials, COV001 and COV002, one of which was a single-blind randomized controlled phase 2/3 trial testing AZD1222 (ChAdOx1 nCoV-19) in healthy adults. Trial participant PBMC samples were collected at day 0 and day 28 after the second dose for TCRbeta chain sequencing. The V and J segments used are TRBV7-9 and TRBJ2-2; the D call is tentative, TRBD1 or TRBD2, as each matches 6 bases. This clonotype was sampled from an adult in good health. The sequencing used peripheral blood, collected on day 0 of AZD1222 vaccination. This receptor carries the CDR3 CASSSGDKSAPPTGELFF. DNA sequence: TGTGCCAGCAGCTCGGGGGACAAGAGCGCACCTCCCACCGGGGAGCTGTTTTTT.